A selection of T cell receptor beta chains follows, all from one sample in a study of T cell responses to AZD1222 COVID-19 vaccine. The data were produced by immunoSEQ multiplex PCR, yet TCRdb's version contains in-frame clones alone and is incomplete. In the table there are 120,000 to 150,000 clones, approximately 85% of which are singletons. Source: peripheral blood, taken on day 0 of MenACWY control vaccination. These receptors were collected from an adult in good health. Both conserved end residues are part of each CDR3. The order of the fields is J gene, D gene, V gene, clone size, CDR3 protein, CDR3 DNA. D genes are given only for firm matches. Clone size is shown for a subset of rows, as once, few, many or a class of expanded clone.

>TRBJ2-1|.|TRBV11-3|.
CASSLDLHEQFF
TGTGCCAGCAGCTTAGATCTACATGAGCAGTTCTTC
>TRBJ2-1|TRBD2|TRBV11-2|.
CASSLVGSGGLLYNEQFF
TGTGCCAGCAGCTTAGTTGGTAGCGGGGGGCTACTCTACAATGAGCAGTTCTTC
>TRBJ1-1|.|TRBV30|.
CAWSVMGGQAFF
TGTGCCTGGAGTGTTATGGGGGGCCAAGCTTTCTTT
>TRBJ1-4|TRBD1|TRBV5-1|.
CASSLEGGQGEGQKLFF
TGCGCCAGCAGCTTGGAGGGGGGACAGGGAGAGGGCCAAAAACTGTTTTTT
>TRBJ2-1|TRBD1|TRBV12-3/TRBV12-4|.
CASGTGLSQGFF
TGTGCCAGCGGGACAGGGCTATCCCAGGGGTTCTTC
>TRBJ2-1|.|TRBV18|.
CASSATVFYEQFF
TGTGCCAGCTCAGCGACAGTTTTCTATGAGCAGTTCTTC
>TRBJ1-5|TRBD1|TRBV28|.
CASSAGTGSSQPQHF
TGTGCCAGCAGCGCCGGGACAGGGTCATCTCAGCCCCAGCATTTT
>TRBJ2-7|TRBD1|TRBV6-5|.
CASRPPGQRAYEQYF
TGTGCCAGCAGGCCGCCGGGACAGAGGGCCTACGAGCAGTACTTC
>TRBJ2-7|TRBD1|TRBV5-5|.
CASSPPGQGVSYEQYF
TGTGCCAGCAGCCCTCCGGGACAGGGGGTCTCCTACGAGCAGTACTTC
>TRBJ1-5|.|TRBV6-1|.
CASSEGQTYNQPQHF
TGTGCCAGCAGTGAAGGACAGACATACAATCAGCCCCAGCATTTT
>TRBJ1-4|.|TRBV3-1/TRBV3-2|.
CASSQEGTRSNEKLFF
TGTGCCAGCAGCCAAGAGGGGACACGGAGTAATGAAAAACTGTTTTTT
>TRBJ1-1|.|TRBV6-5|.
CASSYQGLNTEAFF
TGTGCCAGCAGTTATCAGGGCTTGAACACTGAAGCTTTCTTT
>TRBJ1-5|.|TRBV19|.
CASSTLWGSNQPQHF
TGTGCCAGTAGTACCCTCTGGGGTAGCAATCAGCCCCAGCATTTT
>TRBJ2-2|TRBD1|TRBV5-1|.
CASSLVRTGGNTGELFF
TGCGCCAGCAGCCTCGTAAGGACAGGGGGGAACACCGGGGAGCTGTTTTTT
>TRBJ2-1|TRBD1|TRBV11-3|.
CASSRRTGNNEQFF
TGTGCCAGCAGCAGAAGGACAGGGAACAATGAGCAGTTCTTC
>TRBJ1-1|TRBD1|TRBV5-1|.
CASSKMTGGVTEAFF
TGCGCCAGCAGCAAAATGACAGGGGGAGTAACTGAAGCTTTCTTT
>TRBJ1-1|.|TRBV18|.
CASSPLENTEAFF
TGTGCCAGCTCACCACTAGAGAACACTGAAGCTTTCTTT
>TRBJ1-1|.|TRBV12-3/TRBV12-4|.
CASSFRAVEAFF
TGTGCCAGCAGTTTCCGGGCGGTTGAAGCTTTCTTT
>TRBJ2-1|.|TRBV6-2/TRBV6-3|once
CASSPQGNRQFF
TGTGCCAGCAGCCCACAAGGAAATAGGCAGTTCTTC